This is a list of T cell receptor beta chains from one sample in a study of blood T cell repertoires in COVID-19. Some clones are missing from TCRdb's copy, which holds only in-frame ones; the method was immunoSEQ multiplex PCR. The sample lists fewer than 350,000 clones, 81% occurring once. The sequencing input was peripheral blood. These receptors all come from a woman aged 60-75 years with active or convalescent COVID-19. CDR3s include the opening cysteine and the closing phenylalanine or tryptophan. The D gene is left open where the match is weak. A clone size is listed for some rows: how often the clone was seen (once, few, many), or a class if it is expanded.

>TRBV6-6|-|TRBJ1-1|-
CASRRGQVNTEAFF
TGTGCCAGCAGAAGAGGGCAGGTGAACACTGAAGCTTTCTTT
>TRBV18|-|TRBJ1-6|-
CASSPPGTPLSPLHF
TGTGCCAGCTCACCACCTGGGACACCGCTTTCACCCCTCCACTTT
>TRBV12-3/TRBV12-4|few|TRBJ1-6|TRBD1
CASRGQGTLPLHF
TGTGCCAGCAGGGGACAGGGGACTTTACCCCTCCACTTT
>TRBV14|-|TRBJ2-2|TRBD2
CASSQDSEMSGGAAGELFF
TGTGCCAGCAGCCAAGATTCAGAGATGAGCGGGGGGGCTGCCGGGGAGCTGTTTTTT
>TRBV2|-|TRBJ2-4|TRBD1
CASSEGGTGVRLNIQYF
TGTGCCAGCAGTGAAGGGGGGACAGGGGTGCGACTAAACATTCAGTACTTC
>TRBV7-2|once|TRBJ2-1|TRBD1
CASSPGQLYNEQFF
TGTGCCAGCAGCCCGGGACAGCTCTACAATGAGCAGTTCTTC
>TRBV9|-|TRBJ2-7|TRBD1
CASSPQGEAPYEQYF
TGTGCCAGCAGCCCCCAGGGGGAAGCCCCCTACGAGCAGTACTTC
>TRBV3-1/TRBV3-2|-|TRBJ2-7|-
CASSQGGGGSYEQYF
TGTGCCAGCAGCCAAGGCGGGGGCGGGAGCTACGAGCAGTACTTC
>TRBV29-1|once|TRBJ2-1|-
CSVEAFPANEQFF
TGCAGCGTTGAGGCCTTCCCCGCCAATGAGCAGTTCTTC
>TRBV19|-|TRBJ1-6|TRBD1
CASRQGSYNSPLHF
TGTGCCAGTAGACAGGGGTCCTATAATTCACCCCTCCACTTT
>TRBV30|-|TRBJ2-3|TRBD2
CAWRLGLAGASTPDTQYF
TGTGCCTGGAGACTGGGACTAGCGGGGGCCTCTACTCCGGATACGCAGTATTTT
>TRBV19|few|TRBJ2-1|TRBD2
CASSISGGGSYNEQFF
TGTGCCAGTAGTATTTCCGGGGGGGGCTCCTACAATGAGCAGTTCTTC
>TRBV30|-|TRBJ2-2|TRBD2
CAWRKAGADTGELFF
TGTGCCTGGAGAAAAGCGGGGGCCGACACCGGGGAGCTGTTTTTT
>TRBV3-1/TRBV3-2|-|TRBJ2-7|TRBD1
CASSQSRGRSIEQYF
TGTGCCAGCAGCCAATCCAGGGGGCGCTCAATCGAGCAGTACTTC
>TRBV18|-|TRBJ1-4|-
CASSPGATNEKLFF
TGTGCCAGCTCACCGGGGGCGACTAATGAAAAACTGTTTTTT
>TRBV30|-|TRBJ2-7|-
CAWALTYEQYF
TGTGCCTGGGCTTTAACCTACGAGCAGTACTTC
>TRBV18|-|TRBJ2-3|TRBD2
CASSPPGLAGVLVGTDTQYF
TGTGCCAGCTCACCACCTGGACTAGCGGGGGTGCTAGTCGGCACAGATACGCAGTATTTT
>TRBV7-3|-|TRBJ2-1|-
CASSFRGYNEQFF
TGTGCCAGCAGCTTCCGGGGCTACAATGAGCAGTTCTTC
>TRBV6-2/TRBV6-3|once|TRBJ2-7|-
CASSYSVARLLYEQYF
TGTGCCAGCAGTTACTCGGTAGCCCGGCTCCTCTACGAGCAGTACTTC
>TRBV4-2|many|TRBJ1-4|TRBD1
CASNRGEGAGEKLFF
TGTGCCAGCAACCGTGGAGAGGGGGCGGGTGAAAAACTGTTTTTT
>TRBV11-2|-|TRBJ1-1|-
CASSLERTEHTEAFF
TGTGCCAGCAGCTTAGAGAGGACAGAACACACTGAAGCTTTCTTT
>TRBV5-1|-|TRBJ2-1|-
CASSLAGTGPFNEQFF
TGCGCCAGCAGCTTGGCTGGGACTGGCCCTTTCAATGAGCAGTTCTTC
>TRBV7-9|few|TRBJ2-3|TRBD1
CASSSRTGLSDTQYF
TGTGCCAGCAGCTCGCGGACAGGGCTTAGCGATACGCAGTATTTT
>TRBV9|-|TRBJ1-2|TRBD1
CASSSSLDRGVPFNYGYTF
TGTGCCAGCAGTTCATCCTTGGACAGGGGGGTTCCCTTTAACTATGGCTACACCTTC
>TRBV11-2|-|TRBJ1-4|-
CASSPTGGFSEKLFF
TGTGCCAGCAGCCCAACGGGGGGGTTCAGTGAAAAACTGTTTTTT
>TRBV7-2|-|TRBJ1-1|-
CASSLGLGRGNEAFF
TGTGCCAGCAGCTTAGGCCTGGGCAGGGGAAATGAAGCTTTCTTT
>TRBV5-1|-|TRBJ2-5|-
CASSWSLVETQYF
TGCGCCAGCAGCTGGAGCCTCGTCGAGACCCAGTACTTC
>TRBV5-1|-|TRBJ2-5|-
CASSGGAIRETQYF
TGCGCCAGCAGTGGAGGGGCAATTCGGGAGACCCAGTACTTC
>TRBV7-9|few|TRBJ1-2|-
CASSLVTGGVYYGYTF
TGTGCCAGCAGCTTAGTAACGGGGGGAGTCTACTATGGCTACACCTTC
>TRBV7-6|-|TRBJ2-7|TRBD1
CASSLVGPTGDYEQYF
TGTGCCAGCAGCTTAGTCGGACCGACAGGGGACTACGAGCAGTACTTC
>TRBV7-3|-|TRBJ2-1|TRBD2
CASSLERGGQNEQFF
TGTGCCAGCAGCTTGGAGCGGGGGGGCCAGAATGAGCAGTTCTTC
>TRBV27|-|TRBJ2-3|TRBD1
CASRIRQGSSTDTQYF
TGTGCCAGCAGGATACGACAGGGGTCTAGCACAGATACGCAGTATTTT
>TRBV30|-|TRBJ1-4|-
CAVLTIGKLFF
TGTGCCGTACTCACGATTGGAAAACTGTTTTTT
>TRBV19|-|TRBJ1-1|-
CASRKGGAEAFF
TGTGCCAGTAGGAAGGGGGGGGCTGAAGCTTTCTTT
>TRBV3-1/TRBV3-2|-|TRBJ2-1|-
CASSQEGGVNPDSYNEQFF
TGTGCCAGCAGCCAAGAAGGAGGGGTGAATCCCGACTCCTACAATGAGCAGTTCTTC
>TRBV2|-|TRBJ2-5|-
CASRKVDNLQETQYF
TGTGCCAGCAGGAAGGTGGACAACCTCCAAGAGACCCAGTACTTC
>TRBV6-4|-|TRBJ2-1|TRBD1
CASSDTGAYRNEQFF
TGTGCCAGCAGTGATACAGGGGCGTACAGGAATGAGCAGTTCTTC
>TRBV5-1|-|TRBJ2-2|-
CASSLAGDYPNTGELFF
TGCGCCAGCAGCTTGGCCGGAGACTACCCGAACACCGGGGAGCTGTTTTTT
>TRBV9|-|TRBJ1-4|-
CASSATVLGEKLFF
TGTGCCAGCAGCGCGACAGTGCTAGGTGAAAAACTGTTTTTT
>TRBV21-1|-|TRBJ1-5|-
CASSREVGGNQPQHF
TGTGCCAGCAGCAGGGAAGTAGGGGGCAATCAGCCCCAGCATTTT
>TRBV9|-|TRBJ2-2|TRBD2
CASSDGTSGGPGELFF
TGTGCCAGCAGCGATGGGACTAGCGGGGGGCCCGGGGAGCTGTTTTTT
>TRBV30|-|TRBJ2-2|TRBD2
CAWSQGLATGELFF
TGTGCCTGGAGTCAGGGACTAGCAACCGGGGAGCTGTTTTTT
>TRBV3-1/TRBV3-2|-|TRBJ1-5|-
CASSQDQVGAYNQPQHF
TGTGCCAGCAGCCAAGATCAGGTGGGAGCCTACAATCAGCCCCAGCATTTT